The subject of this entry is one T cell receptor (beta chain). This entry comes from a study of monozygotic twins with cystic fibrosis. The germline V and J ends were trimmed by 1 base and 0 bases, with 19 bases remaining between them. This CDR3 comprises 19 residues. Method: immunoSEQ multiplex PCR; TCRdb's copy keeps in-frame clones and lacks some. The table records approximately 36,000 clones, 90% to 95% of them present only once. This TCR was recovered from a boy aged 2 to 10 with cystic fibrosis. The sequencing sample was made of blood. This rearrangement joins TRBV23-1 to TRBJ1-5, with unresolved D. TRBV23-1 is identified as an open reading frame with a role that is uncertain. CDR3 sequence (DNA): TGCGCCAGCAGTCAATTTAATACAACGAGAAGGGATAGCAATCAGCCCCAGCATTTT. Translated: CASSQFNTTRRDSNQPQHF.